Shown below are 31 T cell receptor beta chains from a single sample sequenced in a study of blood T cell repertoires in COVID-19. Sequencing was performed with immunoSEQ multiplex PCR; in TCRdb, only in-frame clones are kept and a portion is missing. The table includes some 520,000 clones, roughly nine tenths detected once. Sequenced sample: peripheral blood. The receptor set was obtained from a man aged 18 to 35 with COVID-19, enrolled during active disease.

The chain is built from TRBV6-6 and TRBJ2-5; D unresolved. The CDR3 has 14 amino acids. Germline assignment: CDR1 MNHNY and CDR2 SVGAGI (reference sequence). V dropped 6 bases and J dropped 5 bases, with 16 bases sitting between them. The CDR3 loop reads CASSPSRVGETQYF. The CDR3 nucleotides are TGTGCCAGCAGCCCCTCACGGGTCGGGGAGACCCAGTACTTC.

CDR3 in DNA: TGTGCCAGCAGTTACGGACAGGGGAACTATGGCTACACCTTC. The encoded protein is CASSYGQGNYGYTF. This chain joins TRBV6-5 and TRBJ1-2, with 9 positions matching TRBD1. Trimming removed 2 bases from V and 2 bases from J; junction bases left unmatched: 0. Germline values: CDR1 MNHEY, CDR2 SVGAGI. CDR3 size: 14 residues.

This sequence joins TRBV10-1 and TRBJ2-3; 7 bases match TRBD2. CDR1 and CDR2 from the germline V gene are WNHNN and SYGVQD (reference sequence). The CDR3 length is 13 residues. V shed 5 bases and J 4 bases; nucleotides not matched to a gene: 3. CDR3 loop: CASSRTRADTQYF. CDR3 in DNA: TGCGCCAGCAGTCGGACTAGGGCAGATACGCAGTATTTT.

The rearrangement links TRBV3-1 (or the pseudogene TRBV3-2) to TRBJ1-2, with D unresolved. The germline CDR1 and CDR2 sequences are LGHDT and YNNKEL (reference sequence). Trimming took off 4 bases at V and 7 bases at J, with 13 bases between the two ends. This CDR3 region has 13 residues. The CDR3 nucleotides are TGTGCCAGCAGCCTGTATGGGGAGGTTGGCTACACCTTC. Translating it yields CASSLYGEVGYTF.

The rearrangement uses TRBV3-1 (or the pseudogene TRBV3-2) and TRBJ2-1; tentatively, D is TRBD2 (5 bases). Looked up from germline, CDR1 is LGHDT and CDR2 is YNNKEL (reference sequence). Between the trimmed V and J ends, which lost 3 bases and 5 bases, there was a span of 8 bases. This CDR3 region has 13 residues. CDR3 in amino acids: CASSQLANNEQFF. The CDR3, as DNA: TGTGCCAGCAGCCAGCTAGCAAACAATGAGCAGTTCTTC.

The V call is TRBV3-1 (or the pseudogene TRBV3-2), the J call TRBJ2-1; 14 positions match TRBD2. CDR3 size: 17 residues. The trim removed 4 bases at V and 5 bases at J, leaving 7 bases unmatched. Germline V gene sequence: CDR1 LGHDT, CDR2 YNNKEL (reference sequence). CDR3 sequence (DNA): TGTGCCAGCAGCCCTCGACTAGCGGGAGGGCCACACAATGAGCAGTTCTTC. This gives the protein CASSPRLAGGPHNEQFF.

This clone was seen once. J is TRBJ2-2 and V is TRBV5-4; TRBD2 might be the D (6 bases). V dropped 4 bases and J dropped 6 bases, with 25 bases sitting between them. The CDR3 has 18 amino acids. CDR1 and CDR2 (germline): SGHNT, YYREEE (reference sequence). Here the CDR3 DNA reads TGTGCCAGCAGCCGCCGACTGACTAGTTTGGAGTCGTCCGGGGAGCTGTTTTTT. Its translation: CASSRRLTSLESSGELFF.

The V call is TRBV30, the J call TRBJ2-7; 8 nucleotides agree with TRBD2. The V gene's germline CDR1 is GTSNPN and CDR2 SVGIG (reference sequence). The CDR3 sequence is 13 residues long. V lost 0 bases to trimming and J lost 3 bases; unmatched junction nucleotides: 1. CDR3 sequence: CAWSVSGGYEQYF. The CDR3 bases are TGTGCCTGGAGTGTAAGCGGGGGCTACGAGCAGTACTTC. Full variable domain (remainder filled in from reference TRBV30 and TRBJ2-7): SQTIHQWPATLVQPVGSPLSLECTVEGTSNPNLYWYRQAAGRGLQLLFYSVGIGQISSEVPQNLSASRPQDRQFILSSKKLLLSDSGFYLCAWSVSGGYEQYFGPGTRLTVT.

The chain carries TRBV5-5 and TRBJ2-1, with no clear D. Germline-derived CDR1 and CDR2 are SGHKS and YYEKEE (reference sequence). The CDR3 sequence is 13 residues long. The V end was cut by 1 base, the J end by 10 bases, with 12 bases between. CDR3 coding DNA: TGTGCCAGCAGCTTGTTAATCAGCGACGAGCAGTTCTTC. It specifies CASSLLISDEQFF.

This clone was counted only a few times. This chain connects TRBV18 to TRBJ2-7; D is possibly TRBD2 (6 bases). The CDR3 consists of 14 residues. Germline assignment: CDR1 KGHSH and CDR2 LQKENI. V lost 6 bases and J 3 bases, leaving 15 bases between the germline ends. The DNA for the CDR3 is TGTGCCAGCTCCACGGGACTTCTAAGCTACGAGCAGTACTTC. Translated: CASSTGLLSYEQYF.

This chain uses TRBV5-8 with TRBJ1-2; the D gene is possibly TRBD1 (5 bases). V was clipped by 4 bases and J by 8 bases, with 18 bases between them. Germline V gene lookup returns CDR1 SGHTS and CDR2 YDEGEE. CDR3 length equals 14 residues. The CDR3 protein is CASSLGNRGYGYTF. The CDR3 DNA follows: TGTGCCAGCAGCCTAGGAAACCGGGGGTACGGCTACACCTTC.

The genes are TRBV7-6 and TRBJ2-2; 9 bases match TRBD2. Unmatched junction bases numbered 2, after V lost 5 bases and J lost 1 base. The CDR3 is 15 amino acids. Germline lookup yields CDR1 SGHVS and CDR2 FNYEAQ. CDR3 DNA: TGTGCCAGCAGCCGTAGCGGGGGGAACACCGGGGAGCTGTTTTTT. It is translated as CASSRSGGNTGELFF. The full variable domain, with the rest looked up from reference TRBV7-6 and TRBJ2-2, is GAGVSQSPRYKVTKRGQDVALRCDPISGHVSLYWYRQALGQGPEFLTYFNYEAQQDKSGLPNDRFSAERPEGSISTLTIQRTEQRDSAMYRCASSRSGGNTGELFFGEGSRLTVL.

J is TRBJ2-2 and V is TRBV27; TRBD1 agrees at 11 bases. The J segment lost 8 bases and the V segment lost 5 bases, leaving 7 bases of the junction unmatched. CDR3 length: 15 amino acids. CDR1 is MNHEY and CDR2 is SMNVEV in the germline V gene (reference sequence). The CDR3 nucleotides are TGTGCCAGCAGTAAACGGGACAGGGGGGAAGGGGAGCTGTTTTTT. Translation: CASSKRDRGEGELFF.

Concerning this clone: Other DNA sequences in the sample encode the same CDR3. This chain uses TRBV12-3 or TRBV12-4 with TRBJ1-5; no reliable D call. The CDR3 covers 13 residues. V was clipped by 6 bases and J by 2 bases, with 8 bases between them. For the CDR3, the DNA is TGTGCCAGCAGCTTCGGTGGCAATCAGCCCCAGCATTTT. Translating gives CASSFGGNQPQHF.

The chain is built from TRBV3-1 (or the pseudogene TRBV3-2) and TRBJ1-3; 8 bases are shared with TRBD1. The CDR3 has 17 residues. The V gene's germline CDR1 is LGHDT and CDR2 YNNKEL (reference sequence). With V trimmed by 4 bases and J by 8 bases, 16 bases remained unmatched. The CDR3 protein is CASSLQDRAFFLDTIYF. As DNA, the CDR3 is TGTGCCAGCAGCCTTCAGGACAGGGCCTTTTTTTTAGACACCATATATTTT.

The J gene is TRBJ2-3, the V gene TRBV7-9; D is perhaps TRBD1 (6 bases). Per germline, CDR1 SEHNR and CDR2 FQNEAQ (reference sequence). CDR3 length: 15 amino acids. The V gene lost 1 base and the J gene lost 2 bases, with 10 bases spanning the gap. The CDR3 here is CASSLEQGYTDTQYF. CDR3 in DNA: TGTGCCAGCAGCTTAGAACAGGGATACACAGATACGCAGTATTTT.

The rearrangement joins TRBV4-2 to TRBJ2-7, with D tentatively TRBD1 (5 bases). This CDR3 is built from 14 residues. Trimming removed 0 bases at V and 2 bases at J, with 8 bases between. CDR1 and CDR2 (germline): LGHNA, YNFKEQ. The CDR3 spells CASSQDPGTYEQYF. In DNA, the CDR3 is TGTGCCAGCAGCCAAGACCCAGGGACCTACGAGCAGTACTTC.

The chain carries TRBV7-9 and TRBJ2-7, with D possibly being TRBD2 (7 bases). CDR1 is SEHNR and CDR2 is FQNEAQ in the germline V gene (reference sequence). This CDR3 spans 16 amino acids. The V end lost 5 bases, the J end lost 3 bases, and 20 bases lay between the germline ends. CDR3 loop: CASSPGEGGAFYEQYF. The CDR3 nucleotides are TGTGCCAGCAGCCCGGGCGAGGGGGGGGCGTTCTACGAGCAGTACTTC. The full variable domain, its missing parts supplied by reference TRBV7-9 and TRBJ2-7, is DTGVSQNPRHKITKRGQNVTFRCDPISEHNRLYWYRQTLGQGPEFLTYFQNEAQLEKSRLLSDRFSAERPKGSFSTLEIQRTEQGDSAMYLCASSPGEGGAFYEQYFGPGTRLTVT.

This clone was found a few times. This chain connects TRBV6-4 to TRBJ1-1, with D unclear. The germline V gene encodes CDR1 MRHNA and CDR2 SNTAGT. The ends were cut back, 8 bases at V and 1 base at J, with 11 bases in the middle. There are 13 residues in the CDR3. As DNA, the CDR3 is TGTGCCAGCTCCCCAACTGGGAACACTGAAGCTTTCTTT. This translates into CASSPTGNTEAFF.

This clone was counted only a few times. This chain joins TRBV4-1 and TRBJ1-5; TRBD1 aligns across 7 bases. The J segment lost 6 bases and the V segment lost 4 bases, leaving 12 bases of the junction unmatched. The CDR3 extends over 16 amino acids. Germline CDR1 reads MGHRA; CDR2 reads YSYEKL. The CDR3 DNA reads TGCGCCAGCAGCCGAGGCTTGTCAGGGGGTCGTCAGCCCCAGCATTTT. Protein sequence: CASSRGLSGGRQPQHF.

V usage is TRBV5-5 and J usage is TRBJ2-2; weak D call: TRBD2 (6 bases). Trimming cost V 4 bases and J 6 bases, with 16 bases left between them. The germline CDR1 and CDR2 sequences are SGHKS and YYEKEE (reference sequence). The length of the CDR3 is 15 residues. The CDR3 DNA reads TGTGCCAGCAGCCCCACGGGGGTACGATCCGGGGAGCTGTTTTTT. Translated, it gives CASSPTGVRSGELFF.

The rearrangement links TRBV6-5 to TRBJ1-4; D possibly corresponds to TRBD1 (6 bases). The CDR3 consists of 14 residues. CDR1 is MNHEY, CDR2 SVGAGI, per germline. V shed 2 bases and J shed 10 bases, with 14 bases lying between them. The CDR3 DNA sequence: TGTGCCAGCAGTTACACCCGACAGGATGGAAAACTGTTTTTT. It codes for CASSYTRQDGKLFF.

In its sample, this clone was seen a few times. V gene TRBV5-4 combines with J gene TRBJ1-2; the D is unclear. Trimming left V 0 bases short and J 8 bases short, with 8 bases between. This CDR3 is built from 12 residues. Germline CDR1 SGHNT, CDR2 YYREEE (reference sequence). The CDR3, as DNA: TGTGCCAGCAGCTTGGATGTGCGCGGCTACACCTTC. Translating it yields CASSLDVRGYTF. The variable domain in full, with the rest retrieved from reference TRBV5-4 and TRBJ1-2, is ETGVTQSPTHLIKTRGQQVTLRCSSQSGHNTVSWYQQALGQGPQFIFQYYREEENGRGNFPPRFSGLQFPNYSSELNVNALELDDSALYLCASSLDVRGYTFGSGTRLTVV.

CDR3 in amino acids: CASSQDLGAATEAFF. The CDR3 DNA follows: TGCGCCAGCAGCCAAGATCTGGGGGCCGCCACTGAAGCTTTCTTT. The rearrangement uses TRBV4-1 and TRBJ1-1; D possibly corresponds to TRBD1 (6 bases). Germline CDR1 reads MGHRA; CDR2 reads YSYEKL. CDR3 length equals 15 residues. V was trimmed by 0 bases and J by 4 bases, leaving 12 bases between them.

The chain is built from TRBV11-2 and TRBJ1-1; maybe TRBD1 (5 bases). The CDR3 covers 16 residues. Germline loops: CDR1 SGHAT, CDR2 FQNNGV. Trimming stripped 1 base from V and 4 bases from J, with 16 bases between. CDR3 in amino acids: CASSLAQGLVGTEAFF. DNA of the CDR3: TGTGCCAGCAGCTTAGCTCAGGGATTGGTAGGCACTGAAGCTTTCTTT.

This clone turned up a few times. Different DNA sequences within this sample yield the same CDR3. The rearrangement uses TRBV2 and TRBJ2-1; TRBD1 matches at 7 bases. Trimming cost V 4 bases and J 3 bases; bases outside gene matches: 3. From germline, CDR1 is SNHLY and CDR2 FYNNEI. This CDR3 has 14 amino acids. CDR3 coding DNA: TGTGCCAGCAGTGGACAGGGAAGCTACAATGAGCAGTTCTTC. Its protein is CASSGQGSYNEQFF. The whole variable domain, remainder taken from reference TRBV2 and TRBJ2-1, is EPEVTQTPSHQVTQMGQEVILRCVPISNHLYFYWYRQILGQKVEFLVSFYNNEISEKSEIFDDQFSVERPDGSNFTLKIRSTKLEDSAMYFCASSGQGSYNEQFFGPGTRLTVL.

The V call is TRBV6-6, the J call TRBJ2-7; 11 positions match TRBD2. The V and J ends lost 9 bases and 3 bases, in that order; junction bases with no gene match: 1. The germline V gene has CDR1 MNHNY and CDR2 SVGAGI (reference sequence). There are 12 residues in the CDR3. CDR3 amino acids: CASSGGVYEQYF. The CDR3 coding sequence is TGTGCCAGTAGCGGGGGGGTCTACGAGCAGTACTTC.

The J gene is TRBJ2-3, the V gene TRBV29-1; tentative D call: TRBD2 (5 bases). There are 13 residues in the CDR3. Deletions cut 6 bases from V and 2 bases from J, with 12 bases between. CDR1 SQVTM and CDR2 ANQGSEA come from the germline V gene. CDR3 loop: CSVSGLVTDTQYF. In DNA form, the CDR3 reads TGCAGCGTGTCCGGACTTGTCACAGATACGCAGTATTTT.

The chain uses TRBV5-1 and TRBJ2-1, with 12 bases aligning to TRBD2. J lost 3 bases, V lost 4 bases, and 11 bases had no gene match. Germline assignment: CDR1 SGHRS and CDR2 YFSETQ. This CDR3 has 18 residues. The CDR3 reads CASSILAGGKGDYNEQFF. The DNA of the CDR3 is TGCGCCAGCAGCATACTAGCGGGAGGAAAGGGAGACTACAATGAGCAGTTCTTC.

The chain has TRBV6-5 and TRBJ1-1; possibly TRBD1 for D (5 bases). V lost 2 bases to trimming and J lost 8 bases, with 12 bases between them. CDR1 MNHEY and CDR2 SVGAGI come from the germline V gene. The CDR3 is 13 amino acids. In DNA, the CDR3 is TGTGCCAGCAGTTACGGCCAGGGCGGAGAAGCTTTCTTT. Translation gives CASSYGQGGEAFF.

This chain connects TRBV9 to TRBJ2-5; 16 positions match TRBD2. Germline CDR1 and CDR2: SGDLS and YYNGEE. This CDR3 is built from 16 residues. V shed 4 bases, J shed 4 bases, and the junction held 4 bases outside the gene matches. As DNA, the CDR3 is TGTGCCAGCAGCCCGGGGACTAGCGGGAGGGGAGAGACCCAGTACTTC. It codes for CASSPGTSGRGETQYF. The full variable domain, completed using reference TRBV9 and TRBJ2-5, is DSGVTQTPKHLITATGQRVTLRCSPRSGDLSVYWYQQSLDQGLQFLIQYYNGEERAKGNILERFSAQQFPDLHSELNLSSLELGDSALYFCASSPGTSGRGETQYFGPGTRLLVL.